One and the same sample provided the 25 T cell receptor beta chains below, sequenced in a study of T cell responses to AZD1222 COVID-19 vaccine. Clones were sequenced by immunoSEQ multiplex PCR, and TCRdb holds only the in-frame ones, with some missing. The sample holds 140,000 to 150,000 clones, 90% to 95% seen once. The sequences come from peripheral blood, collected on day 0 of MenACWY control vaccination. The receptors derive from an adult in good health.

This clone was counted between two and nine times. The V call is TRBV5-1, the J call TRBJ1-6; a weak D match, TRBD1 (5 bases). Germline V gene data show CDR1 as SGHRS and CDR2 as YFSETQ. V dropped 4 bases and J dropped 10 bases, with 21 bases sitting between them. CDR3 length: 16 amino acids. The CDR3 DNA follows: TGCGCCAGCAGCCCTCAGAGCGGGGGAGATGGGTCACCCCTCCACTTT. Encoded protein: CASSPQSGGDGSPLHF.

The V gene is TRBV6-5, the J gene TRBJ1-3, with TRBD1 identical over 8 bases. After removal of 9 bases from V and 2 bases from J, the junction contained 3 bases not matched to a gene. This CDR3 has 13 amino acids. The germline gives CDR1 MNHEY, CDR2 SVGAGI. CDR3 sequence reads: CASTGGPGNTIYF. The CDR3 DNA is TGTGCCAGTACAGGGGGACCTGGAAACACCATATATTTT.

The rearrangement joins TRBV6-1 to TRBJ1-2, with D possibly being TRBD1 (5 bases). The V end lost 2 bases, the J end lost 3 bases, and 7 bases lay between the germline ends. Germline V gives CDR1 MNHNS, CDR2 SASEGT. This CDR3 has 13 amino acids. The CDR3 reads CASSERGDYGYTF. DNA for the CDR3: TGTGCCAGCAGTGAAAGAGGGGACTATGGCTACACCTTC.

This sequence joins TRBV5-1 and TRBJ1-1; D unclear. This CDR3 spans 14 amino acids. Trimming cost V 0 bases and J 4 bases, with 10 bases left between them. Germline V gene sequence: CDR1 SGHRS, CDR2 YFSETQ. In nucleotides, the CDR3 is TGCGCCAGCAGCTTGGTACAGAGTGGCACTGAAGCTTTCTTT. It specifies CASSLVQSGTEAFF.

This chain connects TRBV6-1 to TRBJ1-1; D is ambiguous. The V gene's germline CDR1 is MNHNS and CDR2 SASEGT. The CDR3 is 16 residues long. V was cut by 1 base and J by 7 bases, with 19 bases left in between. The CDR3 protein is CASSEGSNSLGDEAFF. The CDR3 bases are TGTGCCAGCAGTGAAGGGTCCAATTCCCTCGGAGATGAAGCTTTCTTT.

The J gene is TRBJ2-2, the V gene TRBV7-8; perhaps TRBD2 as D (6 bases). The CDR3 is made up of 18 amino acids. CDR1 and CDR2 from the germline V gene are SGHVS and FQNEAQ. V lost 5 bases and J lost 3, with 22 bases in between. DNA for the CDR3: TGTGCCAGCAGCCCCCGGGCGGCCCGGGAGCCCTACACCGGGGAGCTGTTTTTT. Residues: CASSPRAAREPYTGELFF.

The CDR3 loop is CASSLRTGGDQPQHF. CDR3 coding DNA: TGCGCCAGCAGCTTGAGGACAGGGGGAGATCAGCCCCAGCATTTT. The V gene is TRBV5-1, the J gene TRBJ1-5; the match to TRBD1 covers 10 bases. The CDR3 sequence is 15 residues long. The junction had 3 bases not matched to a gene; V was cut back by 1 base and J by 5 bases. CDR1 SGHRS and CDR2 YFSETQ come from the germline V gene.

The chain is built from TRBV7-8 and TRBJ1-5; 7 nucleotides line up with TRBD1. Germline values: CDR1 SGHVS, CDR2 FQNEAQ. V was pared by 2 bases and J by 1 base, with 5 bases of the junction left unmatched. This CDR3 region has 16 residues. CDR3 bases: TGTGCCAGCAGCTTACAGGGGGGGAAAAGCAATCAGCCCCAGCATTTT. It codes for CASSLQGGKSNQPQHF. Using reference TRBV7-8 and TRBJ1-5 for the parts outside the CDR3, the full variable domain is GAGVSQSPRYKVAKRGQDVALRCDPISGHVSLFWYQQALGQGPEFLTYFQNEAQLDKSGLPSDRFFAERPEGSVSTLKIQRTQQEDSAVYLCASSLQGGKSNQPQHFGDGTRLSIL.

The CDR3 nucleotides are TGTGCCAGCAGCCAAGACTTGATTCAGCCCCAGCATTTT. Translated: CASSQDLIQPQHF. The chain links TRBV3-1 (or the pseudogene TRBV3-2) to TRBJ1-5; D is unresolved. The CDR3 extends over 13 amino acids. Germline CDR1 is LGHDT and CDR2 is YNNKEL (reference sequence). V lost 0 bases, J lost 6 bases, and 6 bases lay in between.

Here the CDR3 DNA reads TGTGCCAGCAGCCAAGAGGGGACAGCGTACGGGGAGCAGTACTTC. Its translation is CASSQEGTAYGEQYF. This chain joins TRBV9 and TRBJ2-7; TRBD1 agrees at 7 bases. The CDR3 contains 15 residues. Trimming cost V 4 bases and J 7 bases; bases outside gene matches: 14. Germline lookup yields CDR1 SGDLS and CDR2 YYNGEE.

This clone showed up just once. The gene calls are TRBV18 and TRBJ1-3; D is unresolved. The V and J ends lost 0 bases and 0 bases respectively, with 6 bases between them. The germline V gene has CDR1 KGHSH and CDR2 LQKENI. This CDR3 has 15 residues. CDR3 sequence (DNA): TGTGCCAGCTCACCACCGAGGACCTCTGGAAACACCATATATTTT. This gives the protein CASSPPRTSGNTIYF.

The chain combines TRBV19 with TRBJ1-5, with D perhaps matching TRBD1 (5 bases). V lost 3 bases and J lost 4, with 13 bases in between. CDR3 size: 15 residues. CDR1 is LNHDA and CDR2 is SQIVND in the germline V gene (reference sequence). The CDR3: CASSISGGGNQPQHF. In DNA form, the CDR3 reads TGTGCCAGTAGTATTTCTGGGGGTGGTAATCAGCCCCAGCATTTT.

A single count supports this clone. The gene calls are TRBV5-6 and TRBJ1-2; possible D gene TRBD1, 5 bases. Germline V gene sequence: CDR1 SGHDT, CDR2 YYEEEE. The CDR3 contains 14 residues. Trimming left V 4 bases short and J 12 bases short, with 22 bases between. CDR3 bases: TGTGCCAGCAGCGCCGGGACGGCCGGCTTCGAGCACACCTTC. It encodes CASSAGTAGFEHTF.

This rearrangement joins TRBV6-1 to TRBJ1-4; TRBD1 matches at 8 bases. J gave up 0 bases and V 4 bases, and 4 bases lay outside the gene matches. The CDR3 length is 16 residues. Looked up from germline, CDR1 is MNHNS and CDR2 is SASEGT. The CDR3 sequence: CASSGDRPSTNEKLFF. The CDR3, as DNA: TGTGCCAGCAGTGGGGACAGGCCATCAACTAATGAAAAACTGTTTTTT.

This CDR3 reads CSANRGLSGTEAFF. As DNA, the CDR3 is TGCAGCGCCAACAGGGGGCTAAGTGGGACTGAAGCTTTCTTT. J is TRBJ1-1 and V is TRBV29-1; 9 bases map to TRBD1. From germline, CDR1 is SQVTM and CDR2 ANQGSEA. J gave up 5 bases and V 7 bases, and 11 bases lay outside the gene matches. The CDR3 is 14 amino acids.

The chain joins TRBV13 to TRBJ1-1; D gene uncertain. This CDR3 spans 15 amino acids. Germline CDR1 PRHDT, CDR2 FYEKMQ (reference sequence). Deletions cut 4 bases from V and 4 bases from J, with 16 bases between. The CDR3 sequence is CASSSPSGSLTEAFF. CDR3 DNA: TGTGCCAGCAGCTCGCCTTCCGGGAGTCTCACTGAAGCTTTCTTT.

The chain combines TRBV19 with TRBJ2-7; D perhaps matches TRBD2 (5 bases). This CDR3 spans 15 amino acids. Trimming took 3 bases from V and 2 from J, leaving 14 bases between them. Germline V gives CDR1 LNHDA, CDR2 SQIVND (reference sequence). Here the CDR3 DNA reads TGTGCCAGTAGTATCGAGGTTAGCGATCCCTACGAGCAGTACTTC. Encoded protein: CASSIEVSDPYEQYF. Supplemented by reference TRBV19 and TRBJ2-7, the full variable domain reads DGGITQSPKYLFRKEGQNVTLSCEQNLNHDAMYWYRQDPGQGLRLIYYSQIVNDFQKGDIAEGYSVSREKKESFPLTVTSAQKNPTAFYLCASSIEVSDPYEQYFGPGTRLTVT.

The chain couples TRBV11-2 to TRBJ2-1; D may be TRBD1 (5 bases). Germline CDR1 reads SGHAT; CDR2 reads FQNNGV. The CDR3 is 13 amino acids. Trimming removed 7 bases from V and 1 base from J, with 8 bases in between. In DNA form, the CDR3 reads TGTGCCAGCATAGGGGTGTCCTACAATGAGCAGTTCTTC. Its translation is CASIGVSYNEQFF.

About this clone: Other DNA sequences in the sample encode the same CDR3. The chain employs TRBV30 and TRBJ2-7; a possible D gene is TRBD1 (6 bases). CDR3 length equals 12 residues. CDR1 GTSNPN and CDR2 SVGIG come from the germline V gene (reference sequence). The V gene lost 0 bases and the J gene lost 3 bases, with 6 bases spanning the gap. CDR3 protein: CAWSVQGYEQYF. DNA for the CDR3: TGTGCCTGGAGTGTACAGGGCTACGAGCAGTACTTC.

This chain joins TRBV9 and TRBJ2-2, with a tentative D call TRBD1 (6 bases). Germline V gene data show CDR1 as SGDLS and CDR2 as YYNGEE. The CDR3 totals 16 residues. Trimming shortened V by 3 bases and J by 0 bases, and 12 bases separated the two germline ends. The CDR3 nucleotides are TGTGCCAGCAGCGCGACAGGACATACGAACACCGGGGAGCTGTTTTTT. This translates into CASSATGHTNTGELFF.

This clone was counted a single time. V gene TRBV4-2 combines with J gene TRBJ1-5; TRBD1 might be the D (6 bases). The CDR3 has 17 residues. The V gene's germline CDR1 is LGHNA and CDR2 YNFKEQ. V lost 0 bases and J 2 bases, leaving 14 bases between the germline ends. CDR3 amino acids: CASSQDAGTIGNQPQHF. The CDR3, as DNA: TGTGCCAGCAGCCAAGATGCTGGGACAATTGGCAATCAGCCCCAGCATTTT.

The V and J genes are TRBV10-3 and TRBJ1-6, with a tentative D call TRBD1 (5 bases). CDR3 size: 14 residues. Deletions cut 6 bases from V and 6 bases from J, with 12 bases between. Germline CDR1 reads ENHRY; CDR2 reads SYGVKD. CDR3 sequence (DNA): TGTGCCATCAGCAACACCGGGGGTAATTCACCCCTCCACTTT. It yields the protein CAISNTGGNSPLHF.

The chain carries TRBV7-8 and TRBJ2-2, with 8 bases identical to TRBD2. The CDR3 has 15 amino acids. CDR1 SGHVS and CDR2 FQNEAQ come from the germline V gene. The V and J ends lost 5 bases and 6 bases, in that order; junction bases with no gene match: 8. Here the CDR3 DNA reads TGTGCCAGCAGCCCCCGGACTAGCCCAGCCGGGGAGCTGTTTTTT. Its translation: CASSPRTSPAGELFF.

A remark on this clone: Other nucleotide sequences in the sample specify the same CDR3. The chain links TRBV2 to TRBJ2-3; a possible D gene is TRBD2 (6 bases). The CDR3 consists of 15 residues. Germline-derived CDR1 and CDR2 are SNHLY and FYNNEI. The germline V and J ends were trimmed by 6 bases and 2 bases, with 15 bases remaining between them. In DNA form, the CDR3 reads TGTGCCAGCAGACTTACCGGGGGAGTCACAGATACGCAGTATTTT. This translates into CASRLTGGVTDTQYF.

The gene calls are TRBV7-9 and TRBJ2-2; a possible D gene is TRBD2 (6 bases). CDR3 length equals 17 residues. CDR1 is SEHNR, CDR2 FQNEAQ, per germline (reference sequence). V was pared by 2 bases and J by 6 bases, with 19 bases between. CDR3: CASSLWGEGALAGELFF. The CDR3, as DNA: TGTGCCAGCAGCTTATGGGGGGAAGGCGCATTGGCCGGGGAGCTGTTTTTT.